The rows below give T cell receptor beta chains drawn from one sample of a study of T cells after yellow fever vaccination. TCRdb processed the 5' RACE reads anew with MiXCR; each CDR3 protein has one entry. The sample lists 500,000 to 700,000 distinct CDR3 sequences; about 19% were seen once. Sequenced material: PBMCs, taken 15 days after the yellow fever booster vaccination. The receptors were gathered from a man aged 25-45 years who received the YFV17D yellow fever vaccine. CDR3s include the opening cysteine and the closing phenylalanine or tryptophan. Fields, in order: J gene, V gene, D gene, clone size, CDR3 DNA, CDR3 protein. D genes are given only for firm matches. Clone size is given for some rows only: seen once, a few or many times, or a class if the clone is expanded.

>TRBJ2-7|TRBV12-3/TRBV12-4|-|-
TGTGCCAGCAGTCAGGACAGTTGGGAGCAGTACTTC
CASSQDSWEQYF
>TRBJ2-1|TRBV20-1|-|once
TGCAGTGCCGCTTCCGGAGGGCAAAAGAGCTCCTACAATGAGCAGTTCTTC
CSAASGGQKSSYNEQFF
>TRBJ2-7|TRBV20-1|TRBD1|-
TGCAGTGCTACCAGACAGGGGTGGCTACTCGAGCAGTACTTC
CSATRQGWLLEQYF
>TRBJ2-1|TRBV7-2|-|-
TGTGCCAGCACCCCGGCTGGACTGGGTACAGGTGAGCAGTTCTTC
CASTPAGLGTGEQFF
>TRBJ2-1|TRBV5-5|TRBD1|-
TGTGCCAGCAGCTTGGAGACAGGGGTCTACAATGAGCAGTTCTTC
CASSLETGVYNEQFF
>TRBJ2-3|TRBV11-2|TRBD1|-
TGTGCCAGCAGCTCAGGGACAGCCAGCACAGATACGCAGTATTTT
CASSSGTASTDTQYF
>TRBJ2-1|TRBV5-1|-|few
TGCGCCAGCAGCTCGCGGCTAGATCCTTACAATGAGCAGTTCTTC
CASSSRLDPYNEQFF
>TRBJ1-5|TRBV7-8|-|-
TGTGCCAGCAGCTTAGCAGACATTCCGGGGCAGCCCCAGCATTTT
CASSLADIPGQPQHF
>TRBJ2-3|TRBV6-1|TRBD2|few
TGTGCCAGCAGTAAAGGACTAGCGGTTAGCACAGATACGCAGTATTTT
CASSKGLAVSTDTQYF
>TRBJ2-3|TRBV20-1|-|-
TGCAGTGCAGCCGATGATACGCAGTATTTT
CSAADDTQYF
>TRBJ2-7|TRBV3-1|TRBD1|many
TGTGCCAGCAGCCGGACAGGGGACTACGAGCAGTACTTC
CASSRTGDYEQYF
>TRBJ1-3|TRBV12-3/TRBV12-4|-|many
TGTGCCAGCAGTGCGGACAGATCCTCAAACACCATATATTTT
CASSADRSSNTIYF
>TRBJ2-7|TRBV20-1|TRBD2|-
TGCAGTGCTAGAGGGGATAGCGGGAGATTCGAGCAGTACTTC
CSARGDSGRFEQYF
>TRBJ2-7|TRBV5-5|TRBD2|-
TGTGCCAGCAAACAAGGCGGGACTAGAGAGTACGAGCAGTACTTC
CASKQGGTREYEQYF
>TRBJ2-5|TRBV10-3|TRBD1|few
TGTGCCATCAGGGGGACAGACATAGAGACCCAGTACTTC
CAIRGTDIETQYF
>TRBJ2-1|TRBV5-1|-|-
TGCGCCAGCAGGGACCTAGTTGAGCAGTTCTTC
CASRDLVEQFF
>TRBJ2-5|TRBV5-1|-|few
TGCGCCAGCAGCACCGATTCCGAAGAGACCCAGTACTTC
CASSTDSEETQYF
>TRBJ2-7|TRBV7-2|TRBD2|few
TGTGCCAGCAGCTTAGCTCTAGCGGGATACGGCTACGAGCAGTACTTC
CASSLALAGYGYEQYF
>TRBJ2-7|TRBV20-1|-|-
TGCAGTGCTAGGATGAGCTCCTACGAGCAGTACTTC
CSARMSSYEQYF
>TRBJ2-5|TRBV11-2|-|few
TGTGCCAGCAGCTTATGGGTGCTAGCGACCAAAGAGACCCAGTACTTC
CASSLWVLATKETQYF
>TRBJ2-1|TRBV20-1|-|-
TGCAGTGCTAGAGATCGAACGGTCCATGAGCAGTTCTTC
CSARDRTVHEQFF
>TRBJ2-7|TRBV2|TRBD2|-
TGTGCCAGCAGGCGGTTAGCGGGAGCCTACGAGCAGTACTTC
CASRRLAGAYEQYF
>TRBJ2-3|TRBV2|-|-
TGTGCCAGCGGCAGGGGTGATACGCAGTATTTT
CASGRGDTQYF
>TRBJ2-2|TRBV7-2|-|-
TGTGCCAGCAGCCCGGAGGCGAACACCGGGGAGCTGTTTTTT
CASSPEANTGELFF
>TRBJ2-7|TRBV3-1|-|-
TGTGCCAGCAGCCCCCGAGAGCTCGGAGGAGAGCAGTACTTC
CASSPRELGGEQYF
>TRBJ1-5|TRBV20-1|-|-
TGCAGTGCTAGAGATGAAGGCCGGGGCAATCAGCCCCAGCATTTT
CSARDEGRGNQPQHF
>TRBJ2-7|TRBV7-2|TRBD1|-
TGTGCCAGCAGCTTAGCCACAGGGGGCCTGACCTACGAGCAGTACTTC
CASSLATGGLTYEQYF
>TRBJ2-2|TRBV7-2|-|few
TGTGCCAGCAGCAGAACCGGGACGTACGGCACCGGGGAGCTGTTTTTT
CASSRTGTYGTGELFF
>TRBJ2-4|TRBV10-2|-|-
TGCGCCGCTAGCGGACAGGACATTCAGTACTTC
CAASGQDIQYF
>TRBJ2-5|TRBV7-2|-|few
TGTGCCAGCAGCACCCCCACTAGGGAGACCCAGTACTTC
CASSTPTRETQYF
>TRBJ2-2|TRBV12-3/TRBV12-4|TRBD2|few
TGTGCCAACGTCTTATACGAGCGGGAGGGCCGGGCCGGGGAGCTGTTTTTT
CANVLYEREGRAGELFF
>TRBJ2-2|TRBV7-2|-|few
TGTGCCAGCAGCCTGCTCGGAGTAGACACCGGGGAGCTGTTTTTT
CASSLLGVDTGELFF
>TRBJ2-7|TRBV11-2|-|-
TGTGCCAGCAGCTTGTGGGGCATCGCTGTCTACGAGCAGTACTTC
CASSLWGIAVYEQYF